This TCR beta chain came from a study of T cell repertoires in cytomegalovirus infection. In this sample, this clonotype turned up a few times. Its antigen is unknown. The germline V and J ends were trimmed by 1 base and 4 bases, with 13 bases remaining between them. The CDR3 loop spans 15 amino acids. CDR1 is SGHVS, CDR2 FQNEAQ, per germline. From the reads, TCRdb called clonotypes with MiXCR, one entry per CDR3 protein. Among about 920,000 distinct CDR3 sequences listed, around 29% were seen once. The chain combines TRBV7-8 with TRBJ1-1; no definite D call. The specimen was cultured CD8+ T cells from PBMCs, collected from culture after CMV antigen stimulation. The sequence derives from a human donor in good health (CMV status not recorded). Some clones in this sample may be carry-over from other donors' samples. The CDR3 region is CASSLVPLPGTEAFF. The DNA of the CDR3 is TGTGCCAGCAGCTTAGTTCCCCTTCCAGGCACTGAAGCTTTCTTT. Supplemented by reference TRBV7-8 and TRBJ1-1, the full variable domain reads GAGVSQSPRYKVAKRGQDVALRCDPISGHVSLFWYQQALGQGPEFLTYFQNEAQLDKSGLPSDRFFAERPEGSVSTLKIQRTQQEDSAVYLCASSLVPLPGTEAFFGQGTRLTVV.